This T cell receptor (beta chain) was sequenced during a study of blood T cells in healthy people across ages (dated by TCRdb to between 2015 and 2016). Context from the whole study: In model experiments, template switching captured about one uniquely barcoded TCR beta cDNA molecule for every two T cells. Using deep sequencing normalized with unique cDNA molecular identifiers, the study measured how TCR beta repertoire diversity changes with age. Using the same blood draw, the study looked at two additional independent replicas of 1 million unique cDNA reads for two donors, one aged 18 to 30 and the other aged 80 or older. The donors were divided into four age groups: young (average around 17 years), middle-aged (roughly 42), aged (approximately 62) and long-lived (approximately 74). To avoid experimental bias, donors of different ages were spread randomly across the sequencing lanes. The paper as a whole reports these results and caveats: Observed TCR beta diversity per million T cells fell roughly linearly with age, and a significant reduction was already apparent by age around 40. Because donor CMV infection status was unknown, age-related changes in expanded clonotypes were potentially confounded. There was a strong correlation between observed TCR beta diversity and the percentage of naive T cells measured by flow cytometry. Conclusive comparison of naive and antigen-experienced compartments was prevented by the profiling of bulk unsorted PBMCs. The long-lived group showed more naive CD4+ T cells, fewer expanded clones and increased TCR diversity than the aged group, suggesting age selection. Total diversity estimates from one million sequenced T cells were considered lower bounds and underestimates.

CDR1 and CDR2 are read off the germline V gene (reference sequence) as DFQATT and SNEGSKA. Counted from cysteine to phenylalanine, this CDR3 has 17 amino acids. Only CDR3 DNA remains: 51 bases, in frame from the first base. V trim: 8 bases; J trim: 2 bases; unmatched bases: 18. The library relied on 5' RACE. The instrument given in TCRdb is Illumina HiSeq 2500. A second PCR of 7 to 11 cycles was run with a J-beta primer mix and a sample-barcoded 5' primer. A template-switch 5' adaptor carrying 12 random nucleotides introduced a unique molecular identifier onto each TCR beta cDNA molecule. At least 3 million CDR3-containing paired-end reads were obtained from each sample. All of the RNA was converted into first-strand cDNA using the Mint cDNA synthesis kit, with a TRBC-specific oligonucleotide serving as the primer. Following uracil-DNA glycosylase treatment, a first 18-cycle PCR with universal primers M1SS and BC2_uni_R was performed on all cDNA. The source study handled its data this way. For normalization, 1 million high-quality reads, each with a distinct molecular identifier, were randomly selected from each sample. Instead of being binned into consensus sequences, reads with shared molecular identifiers were discarded. CDR3 identification, clonotype clustering and error correction used MiTCR with a Q25 quality threshold and the strictest error-elimination algorithm. A nonparametric unseen species model with Euler transformation was used to estimate lower-bound total TCR beta diversity. In TCRdb, the public reads were trimmed at Q25 with fastp and aligned with MiXCR, with productive beta chains retained. Each entry merges the rows of one CDR3 protein and shows their most common DNA and genes. The V and J calls and clone size are TCRdb's, not the authors'. Counted in this sample were around 940,000 distinct CDR3 sequences; roughly 51% of them appeared once. The ten most abundant clones make up roughly a fifth of the sample.

A note on this clonotype: The antigen it binds to is not known. Qualities for individual bases were not recorded, and no much larger clone is one base off.

Systemically healthy Caucasian individuals from Russia, 35 to 40 in total and aged about 6 to 90 years, were included as donors. Ten milliliters of peripheral blood were drawn from each donor into EDTA-treated Vacutainer tubes. Ficoll-Paque density-gradient centrifugation was used to isolate PBMCs, with at least 6 million obtained per sample. Total RNA was extracted from PBMCs with Trizol reagent, with at least 5 micrograms obtained per sample. Naive CD45RAhigh/CD27high T cell percentages were measured by flow cytometry on a PBMC aliquot from every donor. The sequence links TRBV20-1 to TRBJ2-1; TRBD2 agrees with 7 junctional bases. This receptor was identified in a woman aged 60-75 years in good health. The sample consisted of blood. The nucleotide sequence reads as follows: TGCAGTCTTAGGGGTGAGCGGGACCTGGGCCCCTACAATGAGCAGTTCTTC. It specifies CSLRGERDLGPYNEQFF.